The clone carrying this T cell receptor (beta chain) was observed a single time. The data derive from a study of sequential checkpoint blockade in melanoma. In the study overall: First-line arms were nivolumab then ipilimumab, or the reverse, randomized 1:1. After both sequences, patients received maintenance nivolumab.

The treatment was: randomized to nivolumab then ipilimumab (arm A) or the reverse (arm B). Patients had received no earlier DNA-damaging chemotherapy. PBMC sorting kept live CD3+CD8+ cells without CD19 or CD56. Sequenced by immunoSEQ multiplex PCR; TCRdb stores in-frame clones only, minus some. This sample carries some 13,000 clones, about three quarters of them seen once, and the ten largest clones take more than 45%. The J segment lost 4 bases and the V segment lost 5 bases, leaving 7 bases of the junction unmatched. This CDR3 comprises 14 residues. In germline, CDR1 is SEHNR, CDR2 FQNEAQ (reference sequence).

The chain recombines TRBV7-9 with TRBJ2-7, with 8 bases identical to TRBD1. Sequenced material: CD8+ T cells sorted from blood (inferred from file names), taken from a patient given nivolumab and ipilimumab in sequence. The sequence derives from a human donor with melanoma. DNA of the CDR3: TGTGCCAGCAGCCCGCTGGACAGGGAATACGAGCAGTACTTC. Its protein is CASSPLDREYEQYF. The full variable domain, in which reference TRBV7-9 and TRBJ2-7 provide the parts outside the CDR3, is DTGVSQNPRHKITKRGQNVTFRCDPISEHNRLYWYRQTLGQGPEFLTYFQNEAQLEKSRLLSDRFSAERPKGSFSTLEIQRTEQGDSAMYLCASSPLDREYEQYFGPGTRLTVT.